This TCR beta chain was found in a study of blood T cell repertoires in COVID-19. Germline CDR1 reads MNHEY; CDR2 reads SMNVEV (reference sequence). There are 15 residues in the CDR3. Deletions cut 2 bases from V and 0 bases from J, with 7 bases between. This clone was found once. Assay used: immunoSEQ multiplex PCR; TCRdb lists only in-frame clones, some missing. Altogether about 160,000 clones are present, approximately 86% being singletons, with the ten largest covering less than 5%. The rearrangement links TRBV27 to TRBJ1-4; D remains unclear. Sequencing was performed on peripheral blood. The clonotype comes from a woman aged 60-75 years who had recovered from COVID-19. In DNA form, the CDR3 reads TGTGCCAGCAGTTTAACCGGGGCAACTAATGAAAAACTGTTTTTT. It specifies CASSLTGATNEKLFF.